These 32 T cell receptor beta chains came from one sample sequenced in a study of shared clonotypes between healthy human individuals (TCRdb year 2020). CD8 naive samples consisted of CD45RO-negative cells that were positively selected for CCR7, yielding a CD45RA+CCR7+ population without TemRA cells. Receptors were amplified or captured by the immunoSEQ multiplex PCR assay. Held by TCRdb, this immuneACCESS table contains in-frame sequences only and omits some clones. Under half of the omission traces to an unresolved V gene where checked; the cause of the rest is unknown. A total of roughly 1,800,000 clones appear in this sample, roughly 94% of them only once. Jointly, the top ten make up 0.95% to 1.5% of the sample. The material sequenced was naive CD8+ T cells sorted from blood. Taken with the paper, the label for cell subset or site translates to: CD45RA+CCR7+. These receptors originate from a man aged 18-30 years in good health.

This clone came up a few times. The chain couples TRBV19 to TRBJ1-6; the match to TRBD1 covers 8 bases. This CDR3 comprises 14 residues. Trimming cost V 3 bases and J 7 bases; bases outside gene matches: 2. The germline V gene has CDR1 LNHDA and CDR2 SQIVND (reference sequence). CDR3 bases: TGTGCCAGTAGTATCGACAGGGGAAATTCACCCCTCCACTTT. Translating it yields CASSIDRGNSPLHF.

The rearrangement joins TRBV7-8 to TRBJ2-5, with 7 bases matching TRBD2. After removal of 6 bases from V and 1 base from J, the junction contained 5 bases not matched to a gene. The length of the CDR3 is 14 residues. The germline gives CDR1 SGHVS, CDR2 FQNEAQ. The CDR3 DNA reads TGTGCCAGCAGACACGGGAGGCCCCAAGAGACCCAGTACTTC. Protein product: CASRHGRPQETQYF.

The rearrangement uses TRBV13 and TRBJ2-7; 9 nucleotides align to TRBD2. Trimming at V came to 0 bases and at J to 5 bases, leaving 5 bases not matched to a gene. The germline CDR1 and CDR2 sequences are PRHDT and FYEKMQ (reference sequence). The CDR3 totals 15 residues. The CDR3: CASSLGSLAGNEQYF. The CDR3 DNA is TGTGCCAGCAGCTTAGGATCCCTAGCGGGAAACGAGCAGTACTTC.

The chain employs TRBV4-3 and TRBJ2-7; 10 bases map to TRBD2. V dropped 1 base and J dropped 0; count of bases not matched to a gene: 3. The germline gives CDR1 LGHNA, CDR2 YSLEER. This CDR3 has 16 residues. CDR3: CASSQGLAGISYEQYF. The CDR3 DNA reads TGCGCCAGCAGCCAAGGACTAGCGGGCATCTCCTACGAGCAGTACTTC.

The chain combines TRBV13 with TRBJ2-3; no reliable D call. Germline values: CDR1 PRHDT, CDR2 FYEKMQ (reference sequence). This CDR3 comprises 13 residues. The V gene lost 0 bases and the J gene lost 5 bases, with 6 bases spanning the gap. CDR3 in DNA: TGTGCCAGCAGCTTAGGCCACCAAGATACGCAGTATTTT. Its translation is CASSLGHQDTQYF.

V usage is TRBV9 and J usage is TRBJ2-1; tentatively, D is TRBD2 (5 bases). V lost 4 bases, J lost 8 bases, and 13 bases lay in between. Germline V gives CDR1 SGDLS, CDR2 YYNGEE. This CDR3 spans 13 amino acids. For the CDR3, the DNA is TGTGCCAGCAGCCCGGACTTTGGGGATGAGCAGTTCTTC. It yields the protein CASSPDFGDEQFF.

The rearrangement joins TRBV9 to TRBJ2-2; D not certain. The CDR3 covers 13 residues. Trimming stripped 6 bases from V and 5 bases from J, with 11 bases between. The germline gives CDR1 SGDLS, CDR2 YYNGEE. The CDR3 nucleotides are TGTGCCAGCACCCCCAGAGGAACCGGGGAGCTGTTTTTT. Translating it yields CASTPRGTGELFF.

V and J are TRBV2 and TRBJ2-3; no reliable D call. The CDR3 runs to 12 residues. Germline V gene data show CDR1 as SNHLY and CDR2 as FYNNEI. Trimming pared 6 bases from V and 2 bases from J, leaving 6 bases between. For the CDR3, the DNA is TGTGCCAGCAGACCGCCCACAGATACGCAGTATTTT. It codes for CASRPPTDTQYF.

This chain uses TRBV4-1 with TRBJ1-1; D not resolved. Germline V gene sequence: CDR1 MGHRA, CDR2 YSYEKL. Trimming took 1 base from V and 1 from J, leaving 7 bases between them. The CDR3 extends over 14 amino acids. Here the CDR3 reads CASSQGQSNTEAFF. CDR3 bases: TGCGCCAGCAGCCAAGGTCAGTCGAACACTGAAGCTTTCTTT.

For the CDR3, the DNA is TGTGCCAGCATCTCGGGACACTGGCGTCAAGAGACCCAGTACTTC. Translating it yields CASISGHWRQETQYF. The V and J genes are TRBV6-1 and TRBJ2-5; TRBD1 might be the D (6 bases). The length of the CDR3 is 15 residues. The germline V gene encodes CDR1 MNHNS and CDR2 SASEGT. V was shortened by 7 bases and J by 2 bases, with 17 bases between the two germline ends.

This clone appeared a single time. The J gene is TRBJ2-7, the V gene TRBV10-1; the match to TRBD2 covers 12 bases. CDR1 is WNHNN and CDR2 is SYGVQD in the germline V gene (reference sequence). V was pared by 4 bases and J by 1 base, with 5 bases of the junction left unmatched. The CDR3 sequence is 16 residues long. The CDR3 region has the DNA TGCGCCAGCAGTGGTCCGGGACTAGCGGGTTCCTACGAGCAGTACTTC. This translates into CASSGPGLAGSYEQYF.

The chain recombines TRBV5-1 with TRBJ1-2, with D unresolved. With 0 bases removed from V and 0 bases from J, the gap between germline ends came to 6 bases. The germline gives CDR1 SGHRS, CDR2 YFSETQ. This CDR3 spans 14 amino acids. This CDR3 reads CASSLDSANYGYTF. CDR3 DNA sequence: TGCGCCAGCAGCTTGGACAGCGCTAACTATGGCTACACCTTC. Full variable domain (missing parts from reference TRBV5-1 and TRBJ1-2): KAGVTQTPRYLIKTRGQQVTLSCSPISGHRSVSWYQQTPGQGLQFLFEYFSETQRNKGNFPGRFSGRQFSNSRSEMNVSTLELGDSALYLCASSLDSANYGYTFGSGTRLTVV.

The chain uses TRBV6-1 and TRBJ1-1; TRBD1 matches 8 bases. CDR1 is MNHNS and CDR2 is SASEGT in the germline V gene. With 9 bases clipped from V and 1 base from J, the junction kept 7 bases outside the gene matches. The CDR3 has 14 amino acids. The CDR3 is CASNNRGENTEAFF. The CDR3, as DNA: TGTGCCAGTAACAACAGGGGGGAGAACACTGAAGCTTTCTTT.

This clone occurred a few times. The V gene is TRBV25-1, the J gene TRBJ1-1; D gene unclear. Trimming cost V 1 base and J 1 base, with 7 bases left between them. Germline CDR1 and CDR2: MGHDK and SYGVNS. CDR3 length: 14 residues. CDR3 amino acids: CASSELWENTEAFF. The CDR3 DNA reads TGTGCCAGCAGTGAATTGTGGGAGAACACTGAAGCTTTCTTT.

This rearrangement joins TRBV13 to TRBJ2-2; 7 bases map to TRBD2. Trimming cost V 6 bases and J 1 base; bases outside gene matches: 11. The CDR3 length is 17 residues. Germline CDR1 is PRHDT and CDR2 is FYEKMQ (reference sequence). This CDR3 reads CASSVSGLAENTGELFF. CDR3 nucleotide sequence: TGTGCCAGCAGTGTAAGTGGTCTAGCGGAGAACACCGGGGAGCTGTTTTTT.

The chain is built from TRBV21-1 and TRBJ2-7. TRBV21-1 is annotated as a pseudogene. This CDR3 comprises 14 residues. CDR3: CASSMTSPAYEQYF. The CDR3 DNA follows: TGTGCCAGCAGCATGACCTCTCCCGCCTACGAGCAGTACTTC.

This rearrangement joins TRBV28 to TRBJ1-5, with D possibly TRBD1 on 6 matching bases. Trimming removed 3 bases from V and 3 bases from J, with 12 bases in between. The CDR3 has 15 residues. CDR1 and CDR2 from the germline V gene are MDHEN and SYDVKM. Here the CDR3 DNA reads TGTGCCAGCAGTTTCCGGCTGGGGGCCAATCAGCCCCAGCATTTT. This codes for CASSFRLGANQPQHF.

Comment on this clone: Other DNA sequences in this sample translate to the same CDR3. The CDR3 loop reads CASSQDLYNEQFF. The DNA for the CDR3 is TGCGCCAGCAGCCAAGACCTGTACAATGAGCAGTTCTTC. The genes are TRBV4-3 and TRBJ2-1; D unresolved. Germline V gene sequence: CDR1 LGHNA, CDR2 YSLEER. The CDR3 has 13 residues. Trimming removed 0 bases from V and 4 bases from J, with 4 bases in between.

V usage is TRBV30 and J usage is TRBJ2-2; D gene unclear. Germline values: CDR1 GTSNPN, CDR2 SVGIG (reference sequence). CDR3 length equals 12 residues. Trimming took off 6 bases at V and 5 bases at J, with 10 bases between the two ends. The CDR3 coding sequence is TGTGCCTGCTCAAGCCGGACCGGGGAGCTGTTTTTT. It specifies CACSSRTGELFF. Using reference TRBV30 and TRBJ2-2 for the parts outside the CDR3, the full variable domain is SQTIHQWPATLVQPVGSPLSLECTVEGTSNPNLYWYRQAAGRGLQLLFYSVGIGQISSEVPQNLSASRPQDRQFILSSKKLLLSDSGFYLCACSSRTGELFFGEGSRLTVL.

The chain uses TRBV7-9 and TRBJ2-3; unclear D gene. V was pared by 2 bases and J by 5 bases, with 23 bases between. The CDR3 sequence is 18 residues long. Germline V gene sequence: CDR1 SEHNR, CDR2 FQNEAQ (reference sequence). The CDR3 bases are TGTGCCAGCAGCTTAACGCTTGGTCCGACCGGGCCGGGAGATACGCAGTATTTT. It codes for CASSLTLGPTGPGDTQYF.

The chain is built from TRBV5-1 and TRBJ2-5; TRBD2 matches at 7 bases. Germline V gene sequence: CDR1 SGHRS, CDR2 YFSETQ. V shed 4 bases, J shed 4 bases, and the junction held 4 bases outside the gene matches. The length of the CDR3 is 13 residues. The CDR3: CASSASSGETQYF. In DNA, the CDR3 is TGCGCCAGCAGCGCCTCTAGCGGAGAGACCCAGTACTTC.

The chain uses TRBV7-9 and TRBJ2-5, with TRBD1 identical over 9 bases. The better agreement between TRBJ2-7 and the DNA end casts doubt on the J call. Germline V gene sequence: CDR1 SEHNR, CDR2 FQNEAQ (reference sequence). This CDR3 is 14 amino acids long. The CDR3 sequence is CATLGQGGPHEQYF. CDR3 DNA: TGTGCCACCCTGGGACAGGGAGGGCCCCACGAGCAGTACTTC.

The CDR3 spells CASSRWEGELEKLFF. In DNA form, the CDR3 reads TGTGCCAGCAGCCGCTGGGAGGGGGAGCTTGAAAAACTGTTTTTT. The chain couples TRBV14 to TRBJ1-4, with D maybe TRBD1 (6 bases). This CDR3 has 15 residues. Looked up from germline, CDR1 is SGHDN and CDR2 is FVKESK. V shed 4 bases and J shed 7 bases, with 16 bases lying between them.

A few counts support this clone. This sample also contains other DNA sequences that code for the same CDR3. V and J are TRBV13 and TRBJ1-2; perhaps TRBD1 as D (5 bases). V was pared by 2 bases and J by 6 bases, with 7 bases between. CDR1 and CDR2 (germline): PRHDT, FYEKMQ (reference sequence). This CDR3 has 12 amino acids. This chain's CDR3 is CASSLQGDGYTF. The DNA of the CDR3 is TGTGCCAGCAGCTTACAGGGTGATGGCTACACCTTC.

This clone showed up just a few times. In the same sample, other DNA sequences code for this CDR3. This sequence joins TRBV5-4 and TRBJ2-7; D is ambiguous. With 0 bases removed from V and 4 bases from J, the gap between germline ends came to 8 bases. Per the germline V gene, CDR1 is SGHNT and CDR2 is YYREEE (reference sequence). The length of the CDR3 is 13 residues. The CDR3 loop reads CASSLAVGYEQYF. CDR3 sequence (DNA): TGTGCCAGCAGCTTGGCCGTTGGTTACGAGCAGTACTTC. Filled out from reference TRBV5-4 and TRBJ2-7, the complete variable domain reads ETGVTQSPTHLIKTRGQQVTLRCSSQSGHNTVSWYQQALGQGPQFIFQYYREEENGRGNFPPRFSGLQFPNYSSELNVNALELDDSALYLCASSLAVGYEQYFGPGTRLTVT.

This chain links TRBV7-9 with TRBJ1-3; D uncertain. Germline V gives CDR1 SEHNR, CDR2 FQNEAQ (reference sequence). The CDR3 totals 13 residues. V was clipped by 8 bases and J by 0 bases, with 8 bases between them. The CDR3 here is CASREVSGNTIYF. CDR3 bases: TGTGCCAGCCGGGAGGTCTCTGGAAACACCATATATTTT.

The V gene is TRBV27, the J gene TRBJ1-2; TRBD1 agrees at 7 bases. V lost 5 bases and J lost 3; bases outside the gene matches: 6. Looked up from germline, CDR1 is MNHEY and CDR2 is SMNVEV (reference sequence). This CDR3 spans 14 amino acids. This CDR3 is CASSQRTGDYGYTF. CDR3 sequence (DNA): TGTGCCAGCAGTCAGAGGACAGGCGACTATGGCTACACCTTC.

The gene calls are TRBV4-1 and TRBJ2-3, with 10 bases fitting TRBD2. The CDR3 loop spans 19 amino acids. The V gene's germline CDR1 is MGHRA and CDR2 YSYEKL. V gave up 0 bases and J gave up 3 bases; unmatched junction bases: 12. The CDR3 sequence is CASSQDLSGGAVRTDTQYF. CDR3 DNA sequence: TGCGCCAGCAGCCAAGATCTCAGCGGGGGGGCCGTAAGAACAGATACGCAGTATTTT.

The rearrangement uses TRBV6-1 and TRBJ1-2; 8 bases are shared with TRBD1. Germline V gene lookup returns CDR1 MNHNS and CDR2 SASEGT. This CDR3 contains 10 residues. The CDR3 protein is CGTTGDGYTF. The CDR3 coding sequence is TGTGGAACGACAGGGGATGGCTACACCTTC.

The chain couples TRBV5-1 to TRBJ2-5, with D possibly being TRBD2 (5 bases). The CDR3 length is 12 residues. Germline V gives CDR1 SGHRS, CDR2 YFSETQ. The germline V and J ends were trimmed by 0 bases and 5 bases, with 5 bases remaining between them. CDR3 amino acids: CASSLGTETQYF. The CDR3 nucleotides read TGCGCCAGCAGCTTGGGGACTGAGACCCAGTACTTC.

This chain uses TRBV5-1 with TRBJ2-2; TRBD1 or TRBD2 may be the D gene (5 bases each). V lost 0 bases, J lost 2 bases, and 14 bases lay in between. The germline V gene has CDR1 SGHRS and CDR2 YFSETQ. The length of the CDR3 is 17 residues. CDR3 DNA sequence: TGCGCCAGCAGCTTGGAAAGGGACCTGAAAAACACCGGGGAGCTGTTTTTT. The encoded protein is CASSLERDLKNTGELFF.

This chain links TRBV2 with TRBJ2-1; 14 bases are shared with TRBD2. The CDR3 spans 18 residues. V was clipped by 5 bases and J by 5 bases; unmatched bases: 11. Germline V lookup: CDR1 SNHLY, CDR2 FYNNEI. CDR3 sequence: CASSTTSGRGVADNEQFF. The CDR3, as DNA: TGTGCCAGCAGTACGACTAGCGGGAGGGGGGTTGCGGACAATGAGCAGTTCTTC.